This T cell receptor beta chain was sequenced in a study of control samples from healthy donors and cancer patients. The germline V gene encodes CDR1 LNHDA and CDR2 SQIVND (reference sequence). The CDR3 contains 14 residues. Trimming pared 1 base from V and 0 bases from J, leaving 6 bases between. Produced via immunoSEQ multiplex PCR; TCRdb's table is partial and in-frame only. The sample has tens of thousands of clones, approximately 93% seen once. Sequenced sample: PBMCs. The chain carries TRBV19 and TRBJ1-2; D is unresolved. The TCR originated in a woman in her thirties or forties with lung cancer. The CDR3 loop reads CASSIVVSNYGYTF. CDR3 sequence (DNA): TGTGCCAGTAGTATAGTGGTCTCTAACTATGGCTACACCTTC.